One sample yielded the 30 T cell receptor beta chains listed below, sequenced in a study of Ad26.COV2.S vaccination and SARS-CoV-2 variants. The data were produced by immunoSEQ multiplex PCR, yet TCRdb's version contains in-frame clones alone and is incomplete. The repertoire holds roughly 300,000 clones, with approximately 86% as singletons. Treatment given: roughly 18 received Ad26.COV2.S at low or high dose, single or two shots; five or six received placebo; per-sample allocation not given. At day 63 after the first vaccine or placebo injection, samples were drawn. The specimen comprised peripheral blood, sampled in a trial of Ad26.COV2.S vaccine versus placebo. The receptors stem from a person aged 18-65 years who received the Ad26.COV2.S COVID-19 vaccine or a placebo.

The chain joins TRBV28 to TRBJ1-5, with D maybe TRBD1 (5 bases). CDR1 is MDHEN, CDR2 SYDVKM, per germline. V shed 2 bases and J shed 2 bases, with 13 bases lying between them. The CDR3 covers 16 residues. This CDR3 reads CASSLVGGLGNQPQHF. DNA of the CDR3: TGTGCCAGCAGTTTAGTCGGGGGATTGGGCAATCAGCCCCAGCATTTT.

CDR3 residues: CASKSQEGSNQPQHF. The CDR3 nucleotides are TGTGCCAGTAAAAGTCAGGAAGGGAGTAATCAGCCCCAGCATTTT. The gene calls are TRBV19 and TRBJ1-5, with no clear D. Trimming removed 7 bases at V and 4 bases at J, with 17 bases between. This CDR3 is 15 amino acids long. CDR1 and CDR2 from the germline V gene are LNHDA and SQIVND (reference sequence).

V usage is TRBV5-1 and J usage is TRBJ2-3; the D gene is possibly TRBD2 (6 bases). The CDR3 has 15 amino acids. Germline CDR1 SGHRS, CDR2 YFSETQ. V lost 4 bases, J lost 0 bases, and 12 bases lay in between. CDR3 sequence reads: CASSPRDFSTDTQYF. CDR3 DNA: TGCGCCAGCAGCCCCCGGGACTTCAGCACAGATACGCAGTATTTT.

V usage is TRBV9 and J usage is TRBJ1-4; D gene uncertain. Germline assignment: CDR1 SGDLS and CDR2 YYNGEE. The CDR3 totals 15 residues. V dropped 0 bases and J dropped 2 bases, with 8 bases sitting between them. The DNA of the CDR3 is TGTGCCAGCAGCGTAGGGGGAGTTACTAATGAAAAACTGTTTTTT. Translating it yields CASSVGGVTNEKLFF.

V and J are TRBV3-1 (or the pseudogene TRBV3-2) and TRBJ1-2; D uncertain. Per the germline V gene, CDR1 is LGHDT and CDR2 is YNNKEL (reference sequence). Between the trimmed V and J ends, which lost 0 bases and 6 bases, there was a span of 5 bases. There are 12 residues in the CDR3. The CDR3 loop reads CASSQDADGYTF. The CDR3 DNA reads as TGTGCCAGCAGCCAAGATGCGGATGGCTACACCTTC.

The chain carries TRBV2 and TRBJ2-1, with D unclear. The CDR3 spans 14 residues. Trimming took off 4 bases at V and 2 bases at J, with 9 bases between the two ends. The germline CDR1 and CDR2 sequences are SNHLY and FYNNEI. CDR3 amino acids: CASSAYGPYNEQFF. The CDR3 DNA follows: TGTGCCAGCAGTGCCTATGGCCCCTACAATGAGCAGTTCTTC.

The V and J genes are TRBV6-5 and TRBJ1-2, with TRBD1 matching 7 bases. The CDR3 contains 15 residues. CDR1 is MNHEY, CDR2 SVGAGI, per germline. Trimming at V came to 0 bases and at J to 4 bases, leaving 5 bases not matched to a gene. As DNA, the CDR3 is TGTGCCAGCAGTTACTCGGAGGGGGCGAGCTATGGCTACACCTTC. This codes for CASSYSEGASYGYTF.

The rearrangement uses TRBV7-9 and TRBJ1-6; D might be TRBD1 (6 bases). Looked up from germline, CDR1 is SEHNR and CDR2 is FQNEAQ (reference sequence). This CDR3 region has 16 residues. V was shortened by 5 bases and J by 8 bases, with 19 bases between the two germline ends. CDR3 region: CASSVWGGRGDSPLHF. As DNA, the CDR3 is TGTGCCAGCAGCGTCTGGGGGGGCAGGGGTGATTCACCCCTCCACTTT.

The V call is TRBV2, the J call TRBJ2-3, with 8 bases fitting TRBD2. V shed 6 bases and J 2 bases; nucleotides not matched to a gene: 7. The CDR3 has 15 residues. Germline V gene sequence: CDR1 SNHLY, CDR2 FYNNEI. The CDR3, as DNA: TGTGCCAGCAGCCAACTAGCGGCCCACACAGATACGCAGTATTTT. It yields the protein CASSQLAAHTDTQYF.

In its sample, this clone was seen once. V usage is TRBV28 and J usage is TRBJ1-1; D ambiguous. The CDR3 is made up of 13 amino acids. V lost 7 bases to trimming and J lost 0 bases, with 9 bases between them. Per the germline V gene, CDR1 is MDHEN and CDR2 is SYDVKM. For the CDR3, the DNA is TGTGCCAGCAATAAGGAGTTGAACACTGAAGCTTTCTTT. Protein product: CASNKELNTEAFF.

CDR3 in DNA: TGTGCCAGCAGTCCCCCGGGGGAGGGCACAGATACGCAGTATTTT. Protein sequence: CASSPPGEGTDTQYF. V usage is TRBV27 and J usage is TRBJ2-3; D possibly corresponds to TRBD2 (6 bases). The CDR3 loop spans 15 amino acids. The germline CDR1 and CDR2 sequences are MNHEY and SMNVEV (reference sequence). V gave up 5 bases and J gave up 1 base, with 13 bases separating them.

V and J are TRBV4-2 and TRBJ2-2; 8 bases are a match to TRBD1. Germline V CDR1 and CDR2: LGHNA, YNFKEQ. Trimming at V came to 3 bases and at J to 7 bases, leaving 13 bases not matched to a gene. This CDR3 has 17 residues. The CDR3 is CASSQFGQGARYGELFF. CDR3 DNA: TGTGCCAGCAGCCAGTTCGGCCAGGGGGCTAGGTACGGGGAGCTGTTTTTT.

The rearrangement uses TRBV11-2 and TRBJ1-2; tentative D call: TRBD1 (5 bases). V was pared by 1 base and J by 0 bases, with 12 bases between. The germline V gene encodes CDR1 SGHAT and CDR2 FQNNGV. CDR3 size: 16 residues. The CDR3 nucleotides are TGTGCCAGCAGCTTAGCGGGGGGGGTGTCTAACTATGGCTACACCTTC. This encodes CASSLAGGVSNYGYTF.

The V and J genes are TRBV28 and TRBJ1-2, with TRBD1 as a possible D gene (5 bases). CDR3 size: 14 residues. The germline V gene encodes CDR1 MDHEN and CDR2 SYDVKM. Trimming cost V 8 bases and J 0 bases, with 13 bases left between them. CDR3 amino acids: CASLAEGPNYGYTF. The DNA for the CDR3 is TGTGCCAGCCTTGCGGAGGGACCTAACTATGGCTACACCTTC.

This clone was picked up one time. This chain joins TRBV4-1 and TRBJ2-3; 14 bases are shared with TRBD2. V lost 4 bases and J lost 7; bases outside the gene matches: 13. Germline CDR1 reads MGHRA; CDR2 reads YSYEKL. The CDR3 runs to 18 residues. The CDR3 DNA reads as TGCGCCAGCAGCCTACGACTAGCGGGGGGGCCGAGGGTTAATACGCAGTATTTT. Protein sequence: CASSLRLAGGPRVNTQYF.

V and J are TRBV27 and TRBJ2-1; maybe TRBD1 (6 bases). The V end was cut by 7 bases, the J end by 6 bases, with 13 bases between. Looked up from germline, CDR1 is MNHEY and CDR2 is SMNVEV (reference sequence). This CDR3 has 13 amino acids. The CDR3 loop is CASTGDKVNEQFF. CDR3 coding DNA: TGTGCCAGCACAGGGGATAAGGTCAATGAGCAGTTCTTC.

The V and J genes are TRBV7-8 and TRBJ1-1; D is undetermined. The CDR3 has 12 residues. Germline V gene lookup returns CDR1 SGHVS and CDR2 FQNEAQ. V lost 5 bases and J lost 3, with 7 bases in between. CDR3 sequence (DNA): TGTGCCAGCAGCCCCCAAGACACTGAAGCTTTCTTT. Its protein product is CASSPQDTEAFF.

This sequence joins TRBV7-9 and TRBJ2-4, with D unclear. The germline gives CDR1 SEHNR, CDR2 FQNEAQ (reference sequence). Between the trimmed V and J ends, which lost 4 bases and 1 base, there was a span of 8 bases. The CDR3 is 14 residues long. The CDR3 loop reads CASSWYRAKNIQYF. The CDR3 nucleotides are TGTGCCAGCAGCTGGTACCGGGCCAAAAACATTCAGTACTTC.

Note on this clone: Germline and junction disagree at one end, which may indicate a read error. This chain joins TRBV10-3 and TRBJ1-2, with 8 bases aligning to TRBD1. The CDR3 loop spans 12 amino acids. Germline V gene data show CDR1 as ENHRY and CDR2 as SYGVKD. Here the CDR3 reads CAISDGGQVHSF. CDR3 nucleotide sequence: TGTGCCATCAGTGATGGGGGACAGGTCCACTCCTTC.

The V and J genes are TRBV28 and TRBJ2-1, with 12 bases lining up with TRBD2. The CDR3 consists of 15 residues. The junction had 11 bases not matched to a gene; V was cut back by 7 bases and J by 10 bases. CDR1 is MDHEN, CDR2 SYDVKM, per germline. The CDR3 nucleotides read TGTGCCAGCACCGGACCGGGACTAGCGGGCCAGGAGCAGTTCTTC. Translated, it gives CASTGPGLAGQEQFF. Full variable domain (outside the CDR3, taken from reference TRBV28 and TRBJ2-1): DVKVTQSSRYLVKRTGEKVFLECVQDMDHENMFWYRQDPGLGLRLIYFSYDVKMKEKGDIPEGYSVSREKKERFSLILESASTNQTSMYLCASTGPGLAGQEQFFGPGTRLTVL.

CDR3 residues: CASSVSAAGLTGELFF. CDR3 nucleotide sequence: TGTGCCAGCAGCGTTTCCGCAGCGGGTCTCACCGGGGAGCTGTTTTTT. The J gene is TRBJ2-2, the V gene TRBV9, with a weak D call TRBD2 (6 bases). V shed 2 bases and J shed 4 bases, with 15 bases lying between them. Per the germline V gene, CDR1 is SGDLS and CDR2 is YYNGEE. CDR3 length: 16 residues.

The chain combines TRBV6-4 with TRBJ1-1, with a tentative D call TRBD1 (5 bases). The CDR3 covers 11 residues. Germline lookup yields CDR1 MRHNA and CDR2 SNTAGT. Trimming cost V 6 bases and J 7 bases, with 9 bases left between them. The CDR3 is CASRRGGEAFF. In DNA form, the CDR3 reads TGTGCCAGCAGAAGGGGAGGTGAAGCTTTCTTT.

The V and J genes are TRBV5-1 and TRBJ2-3; TRBD1 agrees at 9 bases. After removal of 2 bases from V and 4 bases from J, the junction contained 8 bases not matched to a gene. There are 16 residues in the CDR3. From germline, CDR1 is SGHRS and CDR2 YFSETQ. The DNA of the CDR3 is TGCGCCAGCAGCTTAACAGGGGGCATGTTTGCAGATACGCAGTATTTT. It yields the protein CASSLTGGMFADTQYF.

The J gene is TRBJ2-5, the V gene TRBV6-2 or TRBV6-3; D might be TRBD2 (6 bases). The CDR3 loop spans 15 amino acids. Trimming left V 0 bases short and J 4 bases short, with 12 bases between. Per the germline V gene, CDR1 is MNHEY and CDR2 is SVGEGT. The CDR3 here is CASSYSSLALETQYF. In DNA, the CDR3 is TGTGCCAGCAGTTACTCTTCCCTAGCGCTAGAGACCCAGTACTTC.

The genes are TRBV4-2 and TRBJ1-5, with D uncertain. Trimming took off 0 bases at V and 2 bases at J, with 5 bases between the two ends. Germline CDR1 is LGHNA and CDR2 is YNFKEQ. This CDR3 is 14 amino acids long. CDR3 in DNA: TGTGCCAGCAGCCAAGAAGCCCGCAATCAGCCCCAGCATTTT. It yields the protein CASSQEARNQPQHF.

In DNA form, the CDR3 reads TGTGCCAGCAGCCAAGCGGGGACAGGGTATGGCTACACCTTC. This encodes CASSQAGTGYGYTF. The V call is TRBV16, the J call TRBJ1-2; 9 positions agree with TRBD1. Germline V gives CDR1 KGHSY, CDR2 FQNENV. Germline trimming cut 2 bases from V and 5 bases from J; bases unmatched to any gene: 3. The CDR3 spans 14 residues.

In this sample, this clone turned up many times. The V gene is TRBV2, the J gene TRBJ2-2, with a tentative D call TRBD1 (7 bases). V was pared by 7 bases and J by 0 bases, with 24 bases between. Germline CDR1 reads SNHLY; CDR2 reads FYNNEI. The CDR3 totals 19 residues. The CDR3 is CASTSGDSRIVANTGELFF. DNA of the CDR3: TGTGCCAGCACCTCGGGGGACAGTAGGATCGTTGCGAACACCGGGGAGCTGTTTTTT.

Only a few counts were recorded for this clone. The chain uses TRBV7-9 and TRBJ1-6, with D hard to call. CDR1 SEHNR and CDR2 FQNEAQ come from the germline V gene (reference sequence). The CDR3 is 13 amino acids. Trimming stripped 8 bases from V and 0 bases from J, with 5 bases between. CDR3 sequence: CASRVSYNSPLHF. The DNA for the CDR3 is TGTGCCAGCCGGGTCTCCTATAATTCACCCCTCCACTTT.

The gene calls are TRBV6-2 or TRBV6-3 and TRBJ1-1; TRBD1 matches at 7 bases. This CDR3 region has 12 residues. After removal of 5 bases from V and 7 bases from J, the junction contained 4 bases not matched to a gene. In germline, CDR1 is MNHEY, CDR2 SVGEGT. The CDR3 DNA reads TGTGCCAGCAGTACGGGGGACAGTGAAGCTTTCTTT. Protein sequence: CASSTGDSEAFF.

This chain uses TRBV5-6 with TRBJ2-4, with D unresolved. Trimming took off 0 bases at V and 2 bases at J, with 6 bases between the two ends. The CDR3 loop spans 14 amino acids. The germline V gene encodes CDR1 SGHDT and CDR2 YYEEEE. CDR3 nucleotides: TGTGCCAGCAGCTTGGGACGGCCCAAAAACATTCAGTACTTC. As protein: CASSLGRPKNIQYF.